This T cell receptor (beta chain) was found in a study of T cells after yellow fever vaccination. Study-level findings and limits: The study noted that FACS-sorted repertoires could contain abundant clonotypes contaminating from the bulk population. Most primary-vaccination clones recurred post-booster (approximately 95% CD4, 88% CD8). Researchers report a weaker secondary response that nonetheless peaked faster, day 5 versus 15. Some clonotypes were seen in both the CD4 and the CD8 compartments. These made up a small share and likely arose from convergent recombination.

TCRdb independently ran MiXCR on the 5' RACE reads; one entry per CDR3 protein. The sample includes about 210,000 distinct CDR3 sequences, under 3.5% of them seen just once. The CDR3 contains 15 residues. Per the germline V gene, CDR1 is SNHLY and CDR2 is FYNNEI. Between the trimmed V and J ends, which lost 3 bases and 6 bases, there was a span of 16 bases. This clonotype has a count of ten or more. Antigen unknown. The sequences come from CD4+ T cells sorted from PBMCs, collected 10 days after the yellow fever booster vaccination. The chain combines TRBV2 with TRBJ2-3; D might be TRBD2 (6 bases). This receptor was obtained from a man aged 18 to 35 who received the YFV17D yellow fever vaccine. CDR3 sequence (DNA): TGTGCCAGCAGTGACGCTTTGTCGAGCGGGGATACGCAGTATTTT. This gives the protein CASSDALSSGDTQYF. Drawing the rest from reference TRBV2 and TRBJ2-3, the complete variable domain is EPEVTQTPSHQVTQMGQEVILRCVPISNHLYFYWYRQILGQKVEFLVSFYNNEISEKSEIFDDQFSVERPDGSNFTLKIRSTKLEDSAMYFCASSDALSSGDTQYFGPGTRLTVL.